This is a list of T cell receptor beta chains from one sample in a study of blood T cell repertoires in COVID-19. Assay: immunoSEQ multiplex PCR; the TCRdb copy retains only in-frame clones and omits some. The table shows some 48,000 clones, with around four fifths occurring only once. Input material: peripheral blood. The receptors come from a human donor in a cohort sampled during active COVID-19. The CDR3 runs from the conserved cysteine through the conserved F or W. Each record gives: clone size, V gene, J gene, D gene, CDR3 DNA, CDR3 protein. D genes are given only for firm matches. Only some rows state a clone size, as once, few, many or a class for expanded clones.

abundance: NA
v_gene: TRBV30
j_gene: TRBJ2-7
d_gene: TRBD1
CDR3nt: TGTGCCCTCCGGGACAGGGGCTACGAGCAGTACTTC
CDR3aa: CALRDRGYEQYF

abundance: once
v_gene: TRBV10-1
j_gene: TRBJ2-7
d_gene: TRBD1
CDR3nt: TGCGCCAGCAGTGACCCCGGGACAGGAGGCTCCTACGAGCAGTACTTC
CDR3aa: CASSDPGTGGSYEQYF

abundance: NA
v_gene: TRBV3-1/TRBV3-2
j_gene: TRBJ1-3
d_gene: TRBD1
CDR3nt: TGTGCCAGCAGCCAAGGGACAGGATTATCTGGAAACACCATATATTTT
CDR3aa: CASSQGTGLSGNTIYF

abundance: NA
v_gene: TRBV5-5
j_gene: TRBJ2-3
d_gene: TRBD1
CDR3nt: TGTGCCAGCAGTCGAACCGGGACAGGGCCAGATACGCAGTATTTT
CDR3aa: CASSRTGTGPDTQYF

abundance: NA
v_gene: TRBV7-9
j_gene: TRBJ1-4
d_gene: NA
CDR3nt: TGTGCCAGCAGCTTAGATGCGGGATTCGGACGTGAAAAACTGTTTTTT
CDR3aa: CASSLDAGFGREKLFF

abundance: NA
v_gene: TRBV29-1
j_gene: TRBJ1-4
d_gene: NA
CDR3nt: TGCAGCGTTGGACAGTCTAATGAAAAACTGTTTTTT
CDR3aa: CSVGQSNEKLFF

abundance: NA
v_gene: TRBV18
j_gene: TRBJ1-2
d_gene: NA
CDR3nt: TGTGCCAGCTCCGAGGGTCGGGCTAGCTACACCTTC
CDR3aa: CASSEGRASYTF

abundance: once
v_gene: TRBV30
j_gene: TRBJ2-5
d_gene: NA
CDR3nt: TGTGCCTGGGGACGGAGTCAAGAGACCCAGTACTTC
CDR3aa: CAWGRSQETQYF

abundance: few
v_gene: TRBV29-1
j_gene: TRBJ1-1
d_gene: TRBD1
CDR3nt: TGCAGCTTTAGGAACAGGGGGAACACTGAAGCTTTCTTT
CDR3aa: CSFRNRGNTEAFF

abundance: NA
v_gene: TRBV6-1
j_gene: TRBJ2-7
d_gene: NA
CDR3nt: TGTGCCAGCAGTGAAAACCCCGGGTTTCAGTACGAGCAGTACTTC
CDR3aa: CASSENPGFQYEQYF

abundance: once
v_gene: TRBV30
j_gene: TRBJ2-5
d_gene: TRBD2
CDR3nt: TGTGCCTGGGGGGCGGGGGTAAAGACCCAGTACTTC
CDR3aa: CAWGAGVKTQYF

abundance: NA
v_gene: TRBV5-6
j_gene: TRBJ1-3
d_gene: NA
CDR3nt: TGTGCCAGCAGCTCTATAGACAGGTCCTCTGGAAACACCATATATTTT
CDR3aa: CASSSIDRSSGNTIYF

abundance: NA
v_gene: TRBV29-1
j_gene: TRBJ2-7
d_gene: NA
CDR3nt: TGCAGCGTCTTACAGGGTTTCGAGCAGTACTTC
CDR3aa: CSVLQGFEQYF

abundance: once
v_gene: TRBV4-1
j_gene: TRBJ2-3
d_gene: NA
CDR3nt: TGCGCCAGCAGCCAAGGAGGGTCTCCCCTCCCAGATACGCAGTATTTT
CDR3aa: CASSQGGSPLPDTQYF

abundance: NA
v_gene: TRBV5-1
j_gene: TRBJ2-1
d_gene: TRBD2
CDR3nt: TGCGCCAGCAGCTTGCTAGCGGGGACTATTTACAATGAGCAGTTCTTC
CDR3aa: CASSLLAGTIYNEQFF

abundance: NA
v_gene: TRBV18
j_gene: TRBJ1-5
d_gene: NA
CDR3nt: TGTGCCAGCGGGCAGGGCAGTCAGCCCCAGCATTTT
CDR3aa: CASGQGSQPQHF

abundance: NA
v_gene: TRBV5-1
j_gene: TRBJ2-3
d_gene: NA
CDR3nt: TGCGCCAGCAGCTTGTGGGGTGGGGAGGCTAGCACAGATACGCAGTATTTT
CDR3aa: CASSLWGGEASTDTQYF

abundance: NA
v_gene: TRBV7-9
j_gene: TRBJ2-5
d_gene: NA
CDR3nt: TGTGCCAGCAGTTACACGGGACATCCACAAGAGACCCAGTACTTC
CDR3aa: CASSYTGHPQETQYF

abundance: NA
v_gene: TRBV21-1
j_gene: TRBJ2-7
d_gene: NA
CDR3nt: TGTGCCGTCGACAAACCCCCTGACAGAGATAATACCTACGAGCAGTACTTC
CDR3aa: CAVDKPPDRDNTYEQYF

abundance: once
v_gene: TRBV5-1
j_gene: TRBJ2-2
d_gene: NA
CDR3nt: TGCGCCAGCAGCTTGTCCGGCACCGGGGAGCTGTTTTTT
CDR3aa: CASSLSGTGELFF

abundance: NA
v_gene: TRBV19
j_gene: TRBJ1-2
d_gene: NA
CDR3nt: TGTGCCAGTAGGGAAGACAGGCACTATGGCTACACCTTC
CDR3aa: CASREDRHYGYTF

abundance: NA
v_gene: TRBV27
j_gene: TRBJ2-1
d_gene: TRBD2
CDR3nt: TGTGCCAGCAGTTTAAGGGGACTAGCGGGGGGCCACAATGAGCAGTTCTTC
CDR3aa: CASSLRGLAGGHNEQFF

abundance: NA
v_gene: TRBV18
j_gene: TRBJ2-6
d_gene: NA
CDR3nt: TGTGCCAGCTCACCACTCGGAGATACAGGGAGCTCTGGGGCCAACGTCCTGACTTTC
CDR3aa: CASSPLGDTGSSGANVLTF

abundance: few
v_gene: TRBV2
j_gene: TRBJ2-7
d_gene: TRBD1
CDR3nt: TGTGCCAGCAGCGGACAGGGCTACGAGCAGTACTTC
CDR3aa: CASSGQGYEQYF